This T cell receptor beta chain derives from a study of cytomegalovirus exposure and HLA in healthy donors. This CDR3 spans 16 amino acids. Germline CDR1 and CDR2: SGHRS and YFSETQ. About this clone: The antigen remains undetermined.

Points from the study as a whole: A later analysis linked a missense DCLRE1C variant to TCR beta V- and J-gene trimming.

The PCR used 60 Vbeta and 13 Jbeta primers. Using immunoSEQ multiplex PCR, the repertoire was profiled, and TCRdb retains in-frame clones only, with some absent. The table includes about 55,000 clones, approximately 78% detected once. Sequencing was carried out using PBMCs. The chain joins TRBV5-1 to TRBJ2-5; D possibly corresponds to TRBD2 (6 bases). The last part of the DNA fits TRBJ2-7 better; the J call may be wrong. The sequence came from a female donor in good health and CMV-seronegative. The CDR3 reads CASSLKLAGSSYEQYF. The CDR3, as DNA: TGCGCCAGCAGCTTGAAACTCGCGGGGAGCTCCTACGAGCAGTACTTC.